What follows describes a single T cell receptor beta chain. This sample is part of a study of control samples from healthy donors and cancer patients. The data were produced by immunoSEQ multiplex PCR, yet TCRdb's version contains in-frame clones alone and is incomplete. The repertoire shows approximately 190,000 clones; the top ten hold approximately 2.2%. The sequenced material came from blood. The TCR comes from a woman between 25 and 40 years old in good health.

CDR3 nucleotides: TGTGCCAGCAGTCCTGACCCCCCCGAAGCTTTCTTT. This codes for CASSPDPPEAFF. The chain has TRBV6-1 and TRBJ1-1; D is unclear. The CDR3 runs to 12 residues. In germline, CDR1 is MNHNS, CDR2 SASEGT. Trimming pared 5 bases from V and 8 bases from J, leaving 12 bases between.